This T cell receptor (beta chain) came from a study of neoadjuvant anti-PD-1 for oral cavity cancer. The V and J ends lost 5 bases and 0 bases respectively, with 4 bases between them. CDR1 is SGHAT, CDR2 FQNNGV, per germline. The CDR3 is 12 amino acids. This table comes from immunoSEQ multiplex PCR, and its TCRdb copy is limited to in-frame clones, with some not included. Among tens of thousands of clones listed, more than 65% were seen once. This clonotype was sampled from a person aged 40-85 years with oral cavity squamous cell carcinoma. The chain carries TRBV11-2 and TRBJ1-1, with D unresolved. This specimen was PBMCs, taken before nivolumab (anti-PD-1) treatment. CDR3 in amino acids: CASSPLNTEAFF. In DNA, the CDR3 is TGTGCCAGCAGCCCGTTGAACACTGAAGCTTTCTTT.